Below, 17 T cell receptor beta chains from the same sample are listed, as sequenced in a study of graft-versus-host responses after intestinal transplantation. The assay was immunoSEQ multiplex PCR, and TCRdb's table has in-frame clones only and misses some. The table includes roughly 96,000 clones, roughly 90% detected once. Their antigens are not known. The input for sequencing was unstimulated CD8+ T cells sorted from spleen or lymph node cells, taken before intestinal transplant. Source of these receptors: a human donor who received an intestinal transplant.

The chain has TRBV4-1 and TRBJ2-7, with 8 nucleotides matching TRBD2. The CDR3 is 16 residues long. V lost 0 bases and J lost 1; bases outside the gene matches: 5. Germline V gene sequence: CDR1 MGHRA, CDR2 YSYEKL. The CDR3 region is CASSQDAPSGSYEQYF. The CDR3 DNA reads TGCGCCAGCAGCCAAGACGCCCCTAGCGGGTCCTACGAGCAGTACTTC.

The genes are TRBV9 and TRBJ2-1, with 8 positions matching TRBD2. This CDR3 is built from 13 residues. The junction had 4 bases not matched to a gene; V was cut back by 4 bases and J by 7 bases. The germline V gene encodes CDR1 SGDLS and CDR2 YYNGEE. CDR3 protein: CASSLSGSNEQFF. The CDR3 DNA is TGTGCCAGCAGCCTCAGCGGGAGTAATGAGCAGTTCTTC.

The chain employs TRBV29-1 and TRBJ2-1; no reliable D call. The CDR3 runs to 13 residues. Germline loops: CDR1 SQVTM, CDR2 ANQGSEA. Trimming stripped 1 base from V and 10 bases from J, with 14 bases between. CDR3 region: CSVEGVGSREQFF. CDR3 sequence (DNA): TGCAGCGTTGAAGGAGTGGGCTCCAGGGAGCAGTTCTTC.

The chain uses TRBV4-1 and TRBJ2-2; D ambiguous. The CDR3 length is 15 residues. V was clipped by 0 bases and J by 2 bases, with 7 bases between them. Germline V lookup: CDR1 MGHRA, CDR2 YSYEKL. The CDR3 DNA is TGCGCCAGCAGCCAAGATCGGAGAAACACCGGGGAGCTGTTTTTT. Its translation is CASSQDRRNTGELFF.

The chain recombines TRBV7-6 with TRBJ2-1; 12 bases fit TRBD2. Germline CDR1 is SGHVS and CDR2 is FNYEAQ. V was pared by 6 bases and J by 4 bases, with 16 bases of the junction left unmatched. The CDR3 is 19 amino acids. The CDR3 spells CASSSPGGLAGTSYNEQFF. Written as DNA, the CDR3 is TGTGCCAGCAGTTCCCCGGGAGGACTAGCGGGAACGTCTTACAATGAGCAGTTCTTC.

CDR3: CACDRGKNEQYF. Written as DNA, the CDR3 is TGTGCCTGCGACAGGGGAAAGAACGAGCAGTACTTC. The J gene is TRBJ2-7, the V gene TRBV30; 8 nucleotides match TRBD1. V shed 6 bases, J shed 5 bases, and the junction held 6 bases outside the gene matches. The V gene's germline CDR1 is GTSNPN and CDR2 SVGIG (reference sequence). This CDR3 has 12 residues. The full variable domain, completed using reference TRBV30 and TRBJ2-7, is SQTIHQWPATLVQPVGSPLSLECTVEGTSNPNLYWYRQAAGRGLQLLFYSVGIGQISSEVPQNLSASRPQDRQFILSSKKLLLSDSGFYLCACDRGKNEQYFGPGTRLTVT.

This chain uses TRBV28 with TRBJ2-2; D remains ambiguous. Germline CDR1 is MDHEN and CDR2 is SYDVKM. CDR3 size: 14 residues. Trimming pared 3 bases from V and 1 base from J, leaving 6 bases between. CDR3 sequence reads: CASSLYGNTGELFF. CDR3 bases: TGTGCCAGCAGTTTGTACGGGAACACCGGGGAGCTGTTTTTT.

The rearrangement links TRBV19 to TRBJ1-4; perhaps TRBD1 as D (5 bases). This CDR3 region has 14 residues. The V end was cut by 4 bases, the J end by 5 bases, with 11 bases between. Germline lookup yields CDR1 LNHDA and CDR2 SQIVND (reference sequence). CDR3 sequence reads: CASSTTGGNEKLFF. Written as DNA, the CDR3 is TGTGCCAGTAGTACGACGGGGGGGAATGAAAAACTGTTTTTT.

The V gene is TRBV4-2, the J gene TRBJ1-1; 9 positions agree with TRBD1. Germline assignment: CDR1 LGHNA and CDR2 YNFKEQ. J gave up 5 bases and V 5 bases, and 3 bases lay outside the gene matches. The CDR3 contains 13 residues. The CDR3 region is CASSAQGATEAFF. CDR3 sequence (DNA): TGTGCCAGCAGCGCACAGGGGGCGACTGAAGCTTTCTTT.

The rearrangement uses TRBV4-2 and TRBJ2-5; the match to TRBD2 covers 11 bases. The ends lost 0 bases at V and 11 bases at J; junction bases unmatched: 14. This CDR3 is built from 17 residues. From germline, CDR1 is LGHNA and CDR2 YNFKEQ. CDR3 in amino acids: CASSQDGPVAGGFRQYF. The DNA of the CDR3 is TGTGCCAGCAGCCAAGATGGTCCCGTAGCGGGAGGGTTCAGGCAGTACTTC.

The rearrangement uses TRBV6-5 and TRBJ2-4, with D maybe TRBD1 (6 bases). Trimming cost V 1 base and J 5 bases, with 12 bases left between them. Germline V gives CDR1 MNHEY, CDR2 SVGAGI. The CDR3 has 15 residues. The CDR3 protein is CASSYLQGWENIQYF. In DNA form, the CDR3 reads TGTGCCAGCAGTTACTTACAGGGATGGGAAAACATTCAGTACTTC.

The sample holds one count of this clone. This chain uses TRBV9 with TRBJ1-2; D possibly corresponds to TRBD1 (6 bases). Trimming cost V 6 bases and J 7 bases, with 10 bases left between them. Per the germline V gene, CDR1 is SGDLS and CDR2 is YYNGEE. This CDR3 spans 11 amino acids. The CDR3 bases are TGTGCCAGCAACAGAGGGGGTGGCTACACCTTC. Its translation is CASNRGGGYTF.

The table lists this clone with a few counts. The CDR3 reads CASSSTGHYEQYF. CDR3 nucleotide sequence: TGTGCCAGCAGCTCAACCGGACACTACGAGCAGTACTTC. The V and J genes are TRBV7-8 and TRBJ2-7; weak D call: TRBD1 (5 bases). The CDR3 consists of 13 residues. Germline CDR1 SGHVS, CDR2 FQNEAQ. The V gene lost 4 bases and the J gene lost 3 bases, with 10 bases spanning the gap.

The gene calls are TRBV6-5 and TRBJ1-4; D perhaps matches TRBD1 (5 bases). Trimming stripped 5 bases from V and 4 bases from J, with 14 bases between. This CDR3 contains 15 residues. Germline V gene sequence: CDR1 MNHEY, CDR2 SVGAGI. CDR3 region: CASSPYRLLNEKLFF. For the CDR3, the DNA is TGTGCCAGCAGTCCCTACAGGCTACTTAATGAAAAACTGTTTTTT.

The CDR3 spells CASSYRQGLSYEQYF. The CDR3 DNA is TGCGCCAGCAGCTACAGACAGGGGTTATCCTACGAGCAGTACTTC. The chain has TRBV4-1 and TRBJ2-7; 8 bases match TRBD1. V shed 5 bases and J 1 base; nucleotides not matched to a gene: 7. CDR3 length equals 15 residues. Germline CDR1 MGHRA, CDR2 YSYEKL.

V gene TRBV10-2 combines with J gene TRBJ2-7, with D possibly TRBD2 on 7 matching bases. V lost 6 bases and J 2 bases, leaving 14 bases between the germline ends. The length of the CDR3 is 14 residues. Germline V gene lookup returns CDR1 WSHSY and CDR2 SAAADI. The CDR3 sequence is CASSLGGRPYEQYF. The CDR3 DNA reads TGCGCCAGCAGCCTCGGGGGGCGACCCTACGAGCAGTACTTC.

The chain has TRBV9 and TRBJ1-5, with 8 bases matching TRBD1. This CDR3 is built from 13 residues. CDR1 and CDR2 from the germline V gene are SGDLS and YYNGEE. V lost 3 bases and J lost 5; bases outside the gene matches: 1. The CDR3 here is CASSAGGDQPQHF. CDR3 nucleotide sequence: TGTGCCAGCAGCGCAGGGGGCGATCAGCCCCAGCATTTT.